This TCR beta chain was sequenced in a study of cytomegalovirus exposure and HLA in healthy donors. The PCR contained 60 Vbeta and 13 Jbeta primers. Method: immunoSEQ multiplex PCR; TCRdb's copy keeps in-frame clones and lacks some. The data contain approximately 170,000 clones, 77% of them seen just once; the ten biggest clones take up 2.5% to 4%. The CDR3 totals 14 residues. The V gene lost 3 bases and the J gene lost 4 bases, with 13 bases spanning the gap. The germline CDR1 and CDR2 sequences are MDHEN and SYDVKM. Likely unrecorded immune exposures existed in these nominally healthy donors. The sample consisted of PBMCs. The clonotype was recovered from a female donor in good health and CMV-seronegative. V gene TRBV28 combines with J gene TRBJ2-7, with D tentatively TRBD2 (5 bases). CDR3 region: CASSFPGLGYEQYF. The CDR3 nucleotides read TGTGCCAGCAGTTTCCCGGGGTTAGGTTACGAGCAGTACTTC.